The text below deals with one T cell receptor beta chain. Its antigen is currently unknown. Investigators reverse transcribed all isolated RNA, so they sequenced expressed TCRB transcripts. The method was immunoSEQ multiplex PCR; TCRdb's version includes in-frame clones alone and lacks a portion of them. The data show about 390,000 clones, with 8.5% to 10% seen just once and less than 0.65% held by the top ten. The entry originates in a study of beta chain features in type 1 diabetes. In the study overall: Cells sorted and examined across all samples totaled approximately 100,000,000.

V shed 6 bases, J shed 10 bases, and the junction held 12 bases outside the gene matches. CDR3 length: 15 residues. Germline assignment: CDR1 SGHAT and CDR2 FQDESV (reference sequence). General study findings and limits: People with Type 1 diabetes carried modestly yet significantly shorter TCRB CDR3s in all four CD4+ subsets.

Sequenced material: central memory CD4+ T cells from blood. J is TRBJ1-1 and V is TRBV11-1; 12 bases fit TRBD1. This sequence originates from a man between 25 and 39 years old with type 1 diabetes. The CDR3 DNA reads as TGTGCCAGCAGACGGATTATTGGGACAGGGGGCTTAGCTTTCTTT. Translated, it gives CASRRIIGTGGLAFF.